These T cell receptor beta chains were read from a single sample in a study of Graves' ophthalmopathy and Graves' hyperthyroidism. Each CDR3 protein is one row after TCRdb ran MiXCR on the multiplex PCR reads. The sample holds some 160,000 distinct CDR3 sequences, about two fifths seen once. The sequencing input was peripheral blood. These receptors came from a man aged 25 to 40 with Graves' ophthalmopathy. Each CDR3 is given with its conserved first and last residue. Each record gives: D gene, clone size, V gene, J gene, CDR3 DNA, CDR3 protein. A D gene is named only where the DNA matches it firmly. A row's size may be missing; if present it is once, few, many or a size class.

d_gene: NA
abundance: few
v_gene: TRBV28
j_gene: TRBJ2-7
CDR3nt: TGTGCCAGCAGAGAACTGGCGGTCAGCTCCTACGAGCAGTACTTC
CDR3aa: CASRELAVSSYEQYF

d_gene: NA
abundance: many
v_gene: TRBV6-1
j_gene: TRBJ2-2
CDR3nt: TGTGCCAGCAGTGTTATTAATACCGGGGAGCTGTTTTTT
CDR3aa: CASSVINTGELFF

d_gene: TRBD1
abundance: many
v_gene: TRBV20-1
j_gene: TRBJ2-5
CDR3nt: TGCAGTGCTCGAGGGACAGGGGGCTCAGAGACCCAGTACTTC
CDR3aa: CSARGTGGSETQYF

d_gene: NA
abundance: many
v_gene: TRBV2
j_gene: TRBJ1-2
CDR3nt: TGTGCCAGCAGCCAATTGGACAGCTCGGCCAGGGGCTACACCTTC
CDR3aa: CASSQLDSSARGYTF

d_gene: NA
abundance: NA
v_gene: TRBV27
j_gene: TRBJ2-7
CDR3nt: TGTGCCAGCAGCCGCACCCTAAGGAGCTACGAGCAGTACTTC
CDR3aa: CASSRTLRSYEQYF

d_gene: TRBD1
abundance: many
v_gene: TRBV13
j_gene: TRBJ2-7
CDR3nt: TGTGCCAGCAGCGACCCGGGACAGGGGGCCTACGAGCAGTACTTC
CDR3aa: CASSDPGQGAYEQYF

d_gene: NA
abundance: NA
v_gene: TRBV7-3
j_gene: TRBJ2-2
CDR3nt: TGTGCCAGCAGCTTGGGGGCAAGCACCGGGGAGCTGTTTTTT
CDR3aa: CASSLGASTGELFF

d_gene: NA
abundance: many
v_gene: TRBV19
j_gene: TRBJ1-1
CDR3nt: TGTGCCAGTATCCCCGGGTTGGCGAACACTGAAGCTTTCTTT
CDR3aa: CASIPGLANTEAFF

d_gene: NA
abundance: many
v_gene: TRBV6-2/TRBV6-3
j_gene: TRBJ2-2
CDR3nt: TGTGCCAGCACGCCCGGGGGCAACACCGGGGAGCTGTTTTTT
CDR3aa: CASTPGGNTGELFF

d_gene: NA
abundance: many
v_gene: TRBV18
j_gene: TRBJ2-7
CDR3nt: TGTGCCAGCTCCCCCAGTGGGACGGCCGAGCAGTACTTC
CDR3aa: CASSPSGTAEQYF

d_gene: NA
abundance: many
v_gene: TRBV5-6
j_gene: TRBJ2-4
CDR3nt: TGTGCCAGCAGCTCAGGGAAAGCGAGGAACATTCAGTACTTC
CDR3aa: CASSSGKARNIQYF

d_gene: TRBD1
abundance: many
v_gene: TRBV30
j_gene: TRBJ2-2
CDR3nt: TGTGCCTGGAGTAGGCAGGGGGCCTTCGGGGAGCTGTTTTTT
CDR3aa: CAWSRQGAFGELFF

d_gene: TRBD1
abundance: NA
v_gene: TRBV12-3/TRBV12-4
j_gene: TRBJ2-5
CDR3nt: TGTGCCAGCACCCTCGGACAGGGGGAGACCCAGTACTTC
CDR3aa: CASTLGQGETQYF

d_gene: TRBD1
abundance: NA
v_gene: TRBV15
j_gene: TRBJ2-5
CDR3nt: TGTGCCACCAGCAGGACAGGGTTACAAGAGACCCAGTACTTC
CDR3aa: CATSRTGLQETQYF

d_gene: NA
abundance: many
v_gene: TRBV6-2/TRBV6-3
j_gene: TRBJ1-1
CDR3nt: TGTGCCAGCAGCACCTATCTGGGTCCGGGAGCTTTCTTT
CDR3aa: CASSTYLGPGAFF

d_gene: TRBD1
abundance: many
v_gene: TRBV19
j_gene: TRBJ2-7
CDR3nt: TGTGCCAGTACCTCAACCGGGACAGGGCGCTACGAGCAGTACTTC
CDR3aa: CASTSTGTGRYEQYF

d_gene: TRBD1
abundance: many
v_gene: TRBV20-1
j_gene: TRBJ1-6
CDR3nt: TGCAGTGCCAGGCCAGGGGGAACGTCGGATTCACCCCTCCACTTT
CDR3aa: CSARPGGTSDSPLHF

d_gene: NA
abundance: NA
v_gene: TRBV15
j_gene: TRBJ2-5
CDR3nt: TGTGCCACCAGCAAAGACGCAATCCAAGAGACCCAGTACTTC
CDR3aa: CATSKDAIQETQYF

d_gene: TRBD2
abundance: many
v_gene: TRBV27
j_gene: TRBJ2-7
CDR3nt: TGTGCCAGCAGTCGCTCTGGGGGAGGGTCCTACGAGCAGTACTTC
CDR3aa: CASSRSGGGSYEQYF

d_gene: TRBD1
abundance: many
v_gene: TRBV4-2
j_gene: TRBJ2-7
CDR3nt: TGTGCCAGCAGCCAAGACCAGGGGACAGGAGGCTACGAGCAGTACTTC
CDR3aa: CASSQDQGTGGYEQYF

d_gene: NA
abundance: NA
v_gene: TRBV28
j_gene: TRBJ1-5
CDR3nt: TGCGCCAGCAGTGTGGGCCTCAAGGGCAATCAGCCCCAGCATTTT
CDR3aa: CASSVGLKGNQPQHF

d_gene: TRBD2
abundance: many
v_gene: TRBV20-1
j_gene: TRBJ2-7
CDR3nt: TGCAGTGCTAGAGATCCTAGCGGGAAGTACGAGCAGTACTTC
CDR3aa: CSARDPSGKYEQYF

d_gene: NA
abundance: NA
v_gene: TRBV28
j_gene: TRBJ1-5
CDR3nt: TGTGCCAGCAGTTTATGGGGTTCTCCTACGGCCCAGCATTTT
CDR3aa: CASSLWGSPTAQHF

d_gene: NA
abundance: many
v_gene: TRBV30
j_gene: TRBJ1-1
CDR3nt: TGTGCCTGGAGTGTAAGTCCCTTTTCGCCTGAAGCTTTCTTT
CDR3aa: CAWSVSPFSPEAFF

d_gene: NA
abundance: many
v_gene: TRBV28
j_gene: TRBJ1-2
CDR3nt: TGTGCCAGCAGCCCTGGGACCGGGGGTAGCTATGGCTACACCTTC
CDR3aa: CASSPGTGGSYGYTF

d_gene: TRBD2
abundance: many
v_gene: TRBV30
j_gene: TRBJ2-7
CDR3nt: TGTGCCTGGAGTATCCTCGGGGGGGTAAGGTCCTACGAGCAGTACTTC
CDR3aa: CAWSILGGVRSYEQYF

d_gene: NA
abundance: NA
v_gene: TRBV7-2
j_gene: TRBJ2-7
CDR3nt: TGTGCCAGCAGCTTCTCAGCCCCCGAGCAGTACTTC
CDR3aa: CASSFSAPEQYF

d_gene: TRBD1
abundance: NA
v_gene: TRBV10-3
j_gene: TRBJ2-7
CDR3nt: TGTGCCATCACCGGGACAGGGGGCGAGGGCGAGCAGTACTTC
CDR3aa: CAITGTGGEGEQYF

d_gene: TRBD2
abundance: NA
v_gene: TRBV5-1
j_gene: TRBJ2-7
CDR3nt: TGCGCCAGCAGCTCCGCTAGCGGGAGCGCCTACGAGCAGTACTTC
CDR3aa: CASSSASGSAYEQYF

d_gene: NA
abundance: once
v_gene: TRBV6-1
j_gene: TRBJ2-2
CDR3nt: TGTGCCAGCGTGGACCGCTACACCGGGGAGCTGTTTTTT
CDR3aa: CASVDRYTGELFF

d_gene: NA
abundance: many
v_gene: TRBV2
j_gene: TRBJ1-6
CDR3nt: TGTGCCAGCAGTCAAAGGGATTCACCCCTCCACTTT
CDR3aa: CASSQRDSPLHF

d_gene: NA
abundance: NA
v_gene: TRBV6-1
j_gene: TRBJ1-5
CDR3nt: TGTGCCAGCAACGTGGCAGGCCCGTATAGCAATCAGCCCCAGCATTTT
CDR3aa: CASNVAGPYSNQPQHF

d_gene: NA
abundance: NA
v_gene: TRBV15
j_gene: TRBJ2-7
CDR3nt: TGTGCCACCAGCAGAGATACGAGGTCCTACGAGCAGTACTTC
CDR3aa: CATSRDTRSYEQYF

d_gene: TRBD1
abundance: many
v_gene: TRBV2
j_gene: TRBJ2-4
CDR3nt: TGTGCCAGCAGTCCCGGACAGGGCAGCATTCAGTACTTC
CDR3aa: CASSPGQGSIQYF

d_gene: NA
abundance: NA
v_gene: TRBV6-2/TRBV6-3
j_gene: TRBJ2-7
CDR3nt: TGTGCCAGCAGCTCGGGGCGGATGGGAACCTACGAGCAGTACTTC
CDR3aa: CASSSGRMGTYEQYF

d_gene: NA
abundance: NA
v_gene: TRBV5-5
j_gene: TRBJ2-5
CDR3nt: TGTGCCAGCAGCTCCCTCCGAGGTGCGGAGACCCAGTACTTC
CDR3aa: CASSSLRGAETQYF

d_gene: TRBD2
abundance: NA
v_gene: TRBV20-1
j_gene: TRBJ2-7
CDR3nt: TGCAGTGGGAGGGGACTAGCGGGGAAGAGCTCCTACGAGCAGTACTTC
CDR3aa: CSGRGLAGKSSYEQYF

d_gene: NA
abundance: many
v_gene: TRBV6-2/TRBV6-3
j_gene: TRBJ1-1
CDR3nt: TGTGCCAGCAGTTTTAGGGGCCCCCGGCAGGGGAGGAGGACTGAAGCTTTCTTT
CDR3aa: CASSFRGPRQGRRTEAFF